This T cell receptor (beta chain) appears in the sequencing data of a study of control samples from healthy donors and cancer patients. This CDR3 is built from 13 residues. J was trimmed by 6 bases and V by 10 bases; bases with no gene match: 6. Germline values: CDR1 ENHRY, CDR2 SYGVKD. Measured with immunoSEQ multiplex PCR; TCRdb has only the in-frame clones, and not every one. The repertoire holds 74,000 or so clones, with over 75% as singletons. The clonotype comes from a man over 45 in good health. The chain joins TRBV10-3 to TRBJ1-6; TRBD1 agrees at 7 bases. Material for sequencing was blood. The CDR3 DNA sequence: TGTGCCACCGTGGGACAGATTAATTCACCCCTCCACTTT. This sequence encodes CATVGQINSPLHF.